The 21 T cell receptor beta chains listed next were all sequenced from one sample in a study of T cell responses to AZD1222 COVID-19 vaccine. Measured with immunoSEQ multiplex PCR; TCRdb has only the in-frame clones, and not every one. This table holds approximately 90,000 clones, 86% found once. Here the sequenced sample was peripheral blood, taken on day 0 of AZD1222 vaccination. The receptors here all came from an adult in good health.

The chain has TRBV7-9 and TRBJ1-4; no clear D gene. The ends were cut back, 0 bases at V and 8 bases at J, with 10 bases in the middle. Germline CDR1 reads SEHNR; CDR2 reads FQNEAQ (reference sequence). The CDR3 contains 14 residues. CDR3 bases: TGTGCCAGCAGCTTAGCTGGCAGCCGAGAAAAACTGTTTTTT. Residues: CASSLAGSREKLFF.

This chain links TRBV28 with TRBJ1-1; perhaps TRBD1 as D (6 bases). CDR1 and CDR2 (germline): MDHEN, SYDVKM. The CDR3 has 14 amino acids. Trimming took off 5 bases at V and 4 bases at J, with 14 bases between the two ends. The CDR3 nucleotides read TGTGCCAGCAGTCTACAGGGAATACGCACTGAAGCTTTCTTT. Protein product: CASSLQGIRTEAFF.

The chain carries TRBV15 and TRBJ2-5; TRBD2 agrees at 8 bases. J was trimmed by 5 bases and V by 1 base; bases with no gene match: 12. The CDR3 sequence is 17 residues long. Germline CDR1 LNHNV, CDR2 YYDKDF (reference sequence). CDR3 sequence reads: CATSRGQTGGSGETQYF. The CDR3, as DNA: TGTGCCACCAGCAGAGGACAGACGGGAGGGTCAGGGGAGACCCAGTACTTC.

The gene calls are TRBV18 and TRBJ1-6; 7 bases are a match to TRBD1. The CDR3 consists of 17 residues. Germline assignment: CDR1 KGHSH and CDR2 LQKENI. Trimming cost V 3 bases and J 0 bases; bases outside gene matches: 5. This CDR3 reads CASSPVGDSSYNSPLHF. For the CDR3, the DNA is TGTGCCAGCTCACCCGTTGGGGACAGCTCCTATAATTCACCCCTCCACTTT.

This clone occurred once. At the DNA level, this CDR3 is encoded by other sequences in the same sample as well. The V and J genes are TRBV9 and TRBJ2-2, with 10 bases lining up with TRBD1. From germline, CDR1 is SGDLS and CDR2 YYNGEE. The CDR3 has 14 residues. V lost 3 bases, J lost 4 bases, and 0 bases stayed unmatched. CDR3 sequence: CASSGTGGTGELFF. DNA for the CDR3: TGTGCCAGCAGCGGGACAGGGGGCACCGGGGAGCTGTTTTTT.

This rearrangement joins TRBV21-1 to TRBJ1-5. TRBV21-1 is a recognized pseudogene. The length of the CDR3 is 15 residues. In DNA form, the CDR3 reads TGTGCCAGCAGCAAGGAAGTGCTAGGCAATCAGCCCCAGCATTTT. This gives the protein CASSKEVLGNQPQHF.

The chain links TRBV7-6 to TRBJ2-3; D is unresolved. Trimming removed 4 bases from V and 2 bases from J, with 7 bases in between. Germline assignment: CDR1 SGHVS and CDR2 FNYEAQ. The CDR3 extends over 13 amino acids. The CDR3, as DNA: TGTGCCAGCAGCTCGTTGATCACAGATACGCAGTATTTT. Encoded protein: CASSSLITDTQYF.

The CDR3 DNA sequence: TGTGCCAGTAGTCTCCAGGGCCAAGAGACCCAGTACTTC. Protein product: CASSLQGQETQYF. This chain connects TRBV19 to TRBJ2-5, with D perhaps matching TRBD1 (5 bases). Deletions cut 5 bases from V and 1 base from J, with 8 bases between. This CDR3 region has 13 residues. Germline values: CDR1 LNHDA, CDR2 SQIVND (reference sequence).

The chain uses TRBV6-5 and TRBJ1-4; D unresolved. Trimming pared 6 bases from V and 10 bases from J, leaving 12 bases between. Germline CDR1 is MNHEY and CDR2 is SVGAGI. This CDR3 comprises 12 residues. The CDR3 is CASSGEDGKLFF. CDR3 bases: TGTGCCAGCAGCGGGGAGGATGGAAAACTGTTTTTT.

This clone appeared a few times. This chain connects TRBV2 to TRBJ1-1, with no clear D. This CDR3 is built from 10 residues. Trimming cost V 7 bases and J 7 bases, with 7 bases left between them. Germline CDR1 is SNHLY and CDR2 is FYNNEI. CDR3 in amino acids: CASTSGEAFF. Written as DNA, the CDR3 is TGTGCCAGCACGTCTGGTGAAGCTTTCTTT. Using reference TRBV2 and TRBJ1-1 for the parts outside the CDR3, the full variable domain is EPEVTQTPSHQVTQMGQEVILRCVPISNHLYFYWYRQILGQKVEFLVSFYNNEISEKSEIFDDQFSVERPDGSNFTLKIRSTKLEDSAMYFCASTSGEAFFGQGTRLTVV.

V gene TRBV30 combines with J gene TRBJ1-1, with TRBD1 matching over 8 bases. The CDR3 sequence is 16 residues long. Germline V gene lookup returns CDR1 GTSNPN and CDR2 SVGIG (reference sequence). After removal of 3 bases from V and 6 bases from J, the junction contained 15 bases not matched to a gene. This CDR3 is CAWSPTGQGRAPEAFF. Here the CDR3 DNA reads TGTGCCTGGAGCCCTACCGGACAGGGACGGGCCCCTGAAGCTTTCTTT.

The chain combines TRBV30 with TRBJ1-5; D is possibly TRBD1 (5 bases). V lost 1 base and J 1 base, leaving 17 bases between the germline ends. The germline V gene has CDR1 GTSNPN and CDR2 SVGIG (reference sequence). The CDR3 length is 17 residues. CDR3 loop: CAWSGGQIGESNQPQHF. CDR3 nucleotide sequence: TGTGCCTGGAGTGGAGGACAAATTGGAGAAAGCAATCAGCCCCAGCATTTT.

The count of this clone is one. V usage is TRBV24-1 and J usage is TRBJ1-1; 7 bases line up with TRBD1. The CDR3 spans 14 residues. The junction had 7 bases not matched to a gene; V was cut back by 7 bases and J by 3 bases. CDR1 is KGHDR, CDR2 SFDVKD, per germline. CDR3 in DNA: TGTGCCACCAGACCGGGACAGATTTACACTGAAGCTTTCTTT. As protein: CATRPGQIYTEAFF.

The V and J genes are TRBV18 and TRBJ2-1, with D tentatively TRBD1 (6 bases). V lost 3 bases and J lost 1, with 10 bases in between. CDR1 and CDR2 from the germline V gene are KGHSH and LQKENI. CDR3 size: 15 residues. CDR3 in amino acids: CASSPSQGSYNEQFF. DNA of the CDR3: TGTGCCAGCTCACCTAGCCAGGGGTCCTACAATGAGCAGTTCTTC.

This rearrangement joins TRBV29-1 to TRBJ1-1, with 7 bases that match TRBD1. The germline gives CDR1 SQVTM, CDR2 ANQGSEA. The CDR3 has 13 residues. The V segment lost 5 bases and the J segment 2 bases; nucleotides outside the gene matches: 5. The CDR3 DNA reads as TGCAGCGTTCTAAGGGGGCCTAACACTGAAGCTTTCTTT. Its protein product is CSVLRGPNTEAFF.

This clone was picked up one time. The chain recombines TRBV10-2 with TRBJ2-1; D unclear. The germline V gene encodes CDR1 WSHSY and CDR2 SAAADI. V lost 6 bases, J lost 6 bases, and 6 bases lay in between. CDR3 length equals 11 residues. Here the CDR3 DNA reads TGCGCCAGCAGGTCGCGCAATGAGCAGTTCTTC. Amino acid sequence: CASRSRNEQFF.

The chain employs TRBV28 and TRBJ2-7; 8 bases agree with TRBD1. Trimming at V came to 3 bases and at J to 1 base, leaving 2 bases not matched to a gene. Germline V CDR1 and CDR2: MDHEN, SYDVKM. This CDR3 region has 14 residues. Here the CDR3 DNA reads TGTGCCAGCAGTTTGAACAGGGGGTCCTACGAGCAGTACTTC. Residues: CASSLNRGSYEQYF.

V gene TRBV28 combines with J gene TRBJ2-7, with 8 bases that match TRBD1. Germline loops: CDR1 MDHEN, CDR2 SYDVKM. The CDR3 runs 15 residues. The junction had 10 bases not matched to a gene; V was cut back by 7 bases and J by 2 bases. The CDR3 spells CASTSIRTGTYEQYF. CDR3 coding DNA: TGTGCCAGCACCTCAATCCGGACAGGGACCTACGAGCAGTACTTC.

The V gene is TRBV5-8, the J gene TRBJ2-1; a weak D match, TRBD2 (6 bases). V lost 2 bases and J lost 7, with 13 bases in between. The CDR3 loop spans 14 amino acids. CDR1 and CDR2 from the germline V gene are SGHTS and YDEGEE. DNA of the CDR3: TGTGCCAGCAGCTTCCGACTAGAATCGAATGAGCAGTTCTTC. Encoded protein: CASSFRLESNEQFF.

The chain employs TRBV28 and TRBJ2-2, with unresolved D. This CDR3 is 14 amino acids long. CDR1 and CDR2 from the germline V gene are MDHEN and SYDVKM. Trimming took 4 bases from V and 3 from J, leaving 9 bases between them. CDR3 sequence (DNA): TGTGCCAGCAGTTCCTCCGGGCACACCGGGGAGCTGTTTTTT. Translated: CASSSSGHTGELFF.

The chain recombines TRBV27 with TRBJ2-1, with D perhaps being TRBD1 or TRBD2 (5 bases each). Germline V gene lookup returns CDR1 MNHEY and CDR2 SMNVEV (reference sequence). The V and J ends lost 5 bases and 12 bases respectively, with 14 bases between them. This CDR3 contains 12 residues. CDR3 DNA: TGTGCCAGCAGTCCCTGGGGGAGTGGGCAGTTCTTC. Translation gives CASSPWGSGQFF.